Detailed here is one TCR beta chain. Its antigen is not yet known. Base qualities are not recorded, but no much larger clone differs from it by a single base. This sample stems from a study of OX40 agonist ivuxolimab in advanced cancers. The study in broad terms: Ivuxolimab, which targeted the costimulatory receptor OX40 (CD134), was an agonistic, fully human IgG2 monoclonal antibody. Intravenous ivuxolimab was administered to patients every 2 weeks at six dose levels: 0.01, 0.1, 0.3, 1.5, 3 and 10 mg/kg. Among the approximately 50 dose-escalation patients, 19 had hepatocellular carcinoma, roughly 15 melanoma, 9 renal cell carcinoma and 9 head and neck cancer. The dose-escalation cohort was about 86% male with a mean age of about 54 years, ranging from roughly 23 to 85. Patients were allowed to have had prior anti-PD-1, anti-PD-L1 or anti-CTLA-4 therapy, and around 41% of the dose-escalation patients had previously received checkpoint inhibitors. Partial responses occurred in three dose-escalation patients, of whom one had hepatocellular carcinoma and two had cutaneous melanoma. The point of sequencing TCRbeta in the periphery was to test whether ivuxolimab changed TCR sequence diversity and drove clonal T-cell expansion. The monotherapy dose-escalation portion (N = 52 patients) of the phase I ivuxolimab trial is reported in the paper.

The trial excluded patients who had a history of autoimmune disease or who were on systemic immunosuppression. Peripheral blood for TCR sequencing was collected from all dose cohorts at baseline, on cycle 4 day 1, and on cycle 7 day 1. The samples were drawn from a first-in-human, open-label, multicenter phase I dose-escalation trial of ivuxolimab. Adults with locally advanced or metastatic melanoma, renal cell carcinoma, hepatocellular carcinoma or head and neck squamous cell carcinoma were enrolled in the trial. CD4+ and CD8+ T cells were sorted separately from peripheral blood before TCR sequencing. V is clipped by 5 bases and J by 6 bases, and the sequence between their germline boundaries is 8 bases long. According to the germline V gene, CDR1 reads MNHNS and CDR2 reads SASEGT. From its cysteine to its phenylalanine, the CDR3 spans 12 amino acids. Only the CDR3 DNA stays, 36 bases, in frame from base 1.

For sequencing of the TCRbeta CDR3 region, genomic DNA was extracted from the sorted cells. The immunoSEQ Assay was used for sequencing of TCRbeta CDR3 regions. The clones in this table, taken by TCRdb from immuneACCESS, are in-frame only. Not every clone is retained; where verified, under half of the shortfall comes from an unresolved V gene, and the cause of the rest is unknown. The sample table contains about 67,000 clones; only one count was recorded for around 90% of them. Of the sample, approximately 0.32% falls within the top ten clones. General study outcomes and caveats: In the 0.1-3.0 mg/kg groups, partial responders had among the lowest normalized peripheral clonal expansion, particularly in CD8+ T cells. Low levels of normalized T-cell clonal expansion were also shown by some nonresponding patients. The antigen specificity of the peripheral T cells that underwent clonal expansion was not determined. At doses of 0.1 to 3.0 mg/kg, clonal expansion of both CD4+ and CD8+ T cells in blood was seen between baseline and week 6. After ivuxolimab, expanded clones were on average more numerous among CD8+ T cells than among CD4+ T cells.

The rearranged chain carries TRBV6-1 and TRBJ1-5; possibly the D gene is TRBD1, per 6 matching bases. The origin of this receptor is an adult with an advanced solid tumor such as melanoma, head and neck, liver or kidney cancer. The input for sequencing was CD4+ or CD8+ T cells sorted from blood, taken in a trial of the OX40 agonist ivuxolimab. For the CDR3, the sequence is CASSTGSQPQHF. The base sequence is TGTGCCAGCAGTACAGGGAGTCAGCCCCAGCATTTT.